A selection of T cell receptor beta chains follows, all from one sample in a study of T cell responses to AZD1222 COVID-19 vaccine. The method was immunoSEQ multiplex PCR; TCRdb's version includes in-frame clones alone and lacks a portion of them. The sample lists 25,000 to 30,000 clones, 80% to 95% occurring once. The material sequenced was peripheral blood, taken 28 days after the second AZD1222 dose. The receptor source for this set is an adult who received the AZD1222 COVID-19 vaccine. CDR3s include the opening cysteine and the closing phenylalanine or tryptophan.

V gene,CDR3 length,J gene,CDR3 protein
TRBV6-2/TRBV6-3,15,TRBJ1-5,CASSYGTGRNQPQHF
TRBV7-2,15,TRBJ2-7,CASSQGYGQNYEQYF
TRBV7-2,15,TRBJ2-3,CASSLAPRSGDTQYF
TRBV28,14,TRBJ1-4,CASNRDRVYEKLFF
TRBV11-1,16,TRBJ2-2,CASSTGTDANTGELFF
TRBV29-1,12,TRBJ2-7,CSVGTDRYEQYF
TRBV29-1,14,TRBJ2-5,CSVLQGDYKRPQYF
TRBV3-1/TRBV3-2,15,TRBJ1-5,CASSQGGGNNQPQHF
TRBV4-3,18,TRBJ2-7,CASSQGPTGLGVRNEQYF
TRBV28,15,TRBJ1-5,CASSLSLGSNQPQHF
TRBV5-5,15,TRBJ2-1,CASRNLAGVKGEQFF
TRBV3-1/TRBV3-2,15,TRBJ1-1,CASSPQQGENTEAFF
TRBV10-3,16,TRBJ2-1,CAISESSLRSYNEQFF
TRBV5-1,16,TRBJ2-3,CASSKGLAGPTDTQYF
TRBV6-5,10,TRBJ1-5,CASKNQPQHF
TRBV7-2,12,TRBJ2-5,CASSPEARAQYF
TRBV7-7,13,TRBJ2-1,CASSLRHLDEQFF
TRBV27,14,TRBJ2-7,CASTRGGSSYEQYF
TRBV12-3/TRBV12-4,13,TRBJ2-3,CASSPSGTDTQYF
TRBV28,14,TRBJ1-2,CASTTGGIHYGYTF
TRBV28,13,TRBJ2-7,CASSTSGVYEQYF
TRBV5-1,14,TRBJ2-5,CASSLGQAKETQYF
TRBV6-1,16,TRBJ1-5,CASSEEVGRGDQPQHF
TRBV24-1,15,TRBJ1-5,CATSAQGGSNQPQHF